This is a list of T cell receptor beta chains from one sample in a study of human T cells and chemical hapten exposure. MiXCR, run by TCRdb on the RACE reads, gives a single entry per CDR3 protein. The sample shows about 37,000 distinct CDR3 sequences, 5% to 8% of them seen only once. The sample consisted of whole blood, taken in connection with sensitization to the hapten diphenylcyclopropenone (DPC). The receptor source for this set is a woman in her 30s with alopecia areata. Some clones in this sample may be carry-over from other donors' samples. Both conserved end residues are part of each CDR3. D genes are given only for firm matches. Clone size is shown for a subset of rows, as once, few, many or a class of expanded clone.

v_call	clone_size	d_call	j_call	cdr3_nt	cdr3_aa
TRBV13	.	TRBD1	TRBJ1-6	TGTGCCAGCAGCTTGGACAGGGCAATAAATTCACCCCTCCACTTT	CASSLDRAINSPLHF
TRBV19	many	.	TRBJ1-5	TGTGCCAGTAGTATAACGGGGGGAAGCAATCAGCCCCAGCATTTT	CASSITGGSNQPQHF
TRBV12-3/TRBV12-4	many	.	TRBJ1-1	TGTGCCAGCAGACCCCAAGTGAACACTGAAGCTTTCTTT	CASRPQVNTEAFF
TRBV18	many	.	TRBJ1-6	TGTGCCAGCTCACCAGACAAATCACCCCTCCACTTT	CASSPDKSPLHF
TRBV27	many	.	TRBJ1-1	TGTGCCAGCAGTTTATCGATTGGGGCTTATCCGAACACTGAAGCTTTCTTT	CASSLSIGAYPNTEAFF
TRBV20-1	medium-sized	.	TRBJ1-2	TGCAGTGCTAGTCCGCAGGGTTATGGCTACACCTTC	CSASPQGYGYTF
TRBV6-5	many	.	TRBJ1-5	TGTGCCAGCATCGGTTCCCAGAGTAAATATCAGCCCCAGCATTTT	CASIGSQSKYQPQHF
TRBV12-3/TRBV12-4	many	TRBD1	TRBJ1-2	TGTGCCAGCAGTCCCGGCCGAGGAACGGGACAGAAAAAAGCTAACTATGGCTACACCTTC	CASSPGRGTGQKKANYGYTF
TRBV4-2	.	.	TRBJ1-1	TGTGCCAGCACACAGGTACCGAACACTGAAGCTTTCTTT	CASTQVPNTEAFF
TRBV12-3/TRBV12-4	few	TRBD1	TRBJ1-2	TGTGCCAGCAGTTTAGCTTCGGGACAGGGCTATGGCTACACCTTC	CASSLASGQGYGYTF
TRBV2	many	.	TRBJ1-2	TGTGCCAGCAGGCTGGGCAGCCAATATGGCTACACCTTC	CASRLGSQYGYTF
TRBV28	many	.	TRBJ2-7	TGTGCCAGCAGTTTTCGATTTGGCAGGGTGAGGAACGAGCAGTACTTC	CASSFRFGRVRNEQYF
TRBV24-1	many	.	TRBJ2-3	TGTGCCACCGCATCAGGTTTAAGCACAGATACGCAGTATTTT	CATASGLSTDTQYF
TRBV12-3/TRBV12-4	few	.	TRBJ2-7	TGTGCCAGCACCAGGGACGGAAACTCCTACGAGCAGTACTTC	CASTRDGNSYEQYF
TRBV13	few	.	TRBJ2-5	TGTGCCAGCAGCCCCGGTCAGAGGAAGACCCAGTACTTC	CASSPGQRKTQYF
TRBV28	many	.	TRBJ2-6	TGTGCCAGCAGTTTACAGGGACCTGGGGCCAACGTCCTGACTTTC	CASSLQGPGANVLTF
TRBV12-3/TRBV12-4	many	.	TRBJ2-3	TGTGCCAGCACACCCTGGGAGGGCACAGATACGCAGTATTTT	CASTPWEGTDTQYF
TRBV20-1	many	.	TRBJ2-3	TGCAGTGCTAGCTCCTTGGCAGACAACACAGATACGCAGTATTTT	CSASSLADNTDTQYF
TRBV12-3/TRBV12-4	few	.	TRBJ2-3	TGTGCCAGCACCCCCCGCCCAGCGGATACGCAGTATTTT	CASTPRPADTQYF
TRBV5-4	few	.	TRBJ2-7	TGTGCCAGCAGCCAGGGACTCCGTCAGAACGAGCAGTACTTC	CASSQGLRQNEQYF
TRBV4-3	few	.	TRBJ1-6	TGCGCCAGCAGCCAACGCGGGGGCTCCTATAATTCACCCCTCCACTTT	CASSQRGGSYNSPLHF
TRBV6-5	.	.	TRBJ1-1	TGTGCCACATACAGGGAGGGGACTGAAGCTTTCTTT	CATYREGTEAFF
TRBV24-1	many	TRBD1	TRBJ2-7	TGTGCCACCAGTGATCCCAGACAGGGCGAGCAGTACTTC	CATSDPRQGEQYF
TRBV6-6	.	TRBD1	TRBJ2-7	TGTGCCAGCAGTTTGCCGACAGGGGAGCAGTACTTC	CASSLPTGEQYF
TRBV11-3	.	TRBD2	TRBJ2-1	TGTGCCAGCAGCTTAGGACTAGCGGTATACAATGAGCAGTTCTTC	CASSLGLAVYNEQFF
TRBV5-1	many	.	TRBJ2-1	TGCGCCAGCAGCTTGGCGCCAAACTACAATGAGCAGTTCTTC	CASSLAPNYNEQFF
TRBV12-3/TRBV12-4	few	.	TRBJ2-3	TGTGCCAGCAGTCTACCCCCTGGCACAGATACGCAGTATTTT	CASSLPPGTDTQYF
TRBV5-1	.	.	TRBJ1-1	TGCGCCAGCAGCTTGTATTCGGAAAATGAAGCTTTCTTT	CASSLYSENEAFF
TRBV6-5	many	TRBD1	TRBJ1-1	TGTGCCAGCAGTTACCCGGGACAGCCGAACACTGAAGCTTTCTTT	CASSYPGQPNTEAFF
TRBV12-3/TRBV12-4	many	TRBD1	TRBJ2-3	TGTGCCAGCAGTTCAGGGGGAAGCACAGATACGCAGTATTTT	CASSSGGSTDTQYF
TRBV7-3	.	.	TRBJ2-2	TGTGCCAGCAGTTCGGGGTTTGACACCGGGGAGCTGTTTTTT	CASSSGFDTGELFF
TRBV18	once	.	TRBJ2-5	TGTGCCAGCTCACCACCGTTGGCTACCGGAGAGACCCAGTACTTC	CASSPPLATGETQYF
TRBV2	.	.	TRBJ1-1	TGTGCCAGCAGTAGGGGGATGAACACTGAAGCTTTCTTT	CASSRGMNTEAFF
TRBV20-1	many	TRBD2	TRBJ2-1	TGCAGTGCCATCGATCTTAGCGGGGCCTCCAATGAGCAGTTCTTC	CSAIDLSGASNEQFF
TRBV4-3	medium-sized	TRBD1	TRBJ1-1	TGCGCCAGCAGCCACACGCAGGGGGCTGAAGCTTTCTTT	CASSHTQGAEAFF
TRBV2	few	TRBD2	TRBJ2-1	TGTGCCAGCAGACACCGGACTAGCGGGGGGCCGCTAACCCATGAGCAGTTCTTC	CASRHRTSGGPLTHEQFF
TRBV5-1	many	TRBD1	TRBJ2-1	TGCGCCAGCAGCTGGGCCGACAGGGAAGATGAGCAGTTCTTC	CASSWADREDEQFF
TRBV7-2	many	.	TRBJ1-2	TGTGCCAGCAGCTTAGCAGAATATGGCTACACCTTC	CASSLAEYGYTF
TRBV28	many	TRBD2	TRBJ2-3	TGTGCCAGCAGTACTAGCGGTGTGGATACGCAGTATTTT	CASSTSGVDTQYF
TRBV20-1	few	TRBD2	TRBJ2-3	TGCAGTGCTAGAGATGGGATGGGACAGACTGTAGCGGGGGCCCACACAGATACGCAGTATTTT	CSARDGMGQTVAGAHTDTQYF
TRBV7-2	.	.	TRBJ1-3	TGTGCCAGCAGCCCGCAACCGGGACGGTTAAGCTCTGGAAACACCATATATTTT	CASSPQPGRLSSGNTIYF
TRBV2	many	TRBD2	TRBJ2-5	TGTGCCAGCAGTGTTTTTAGCGGGTTCCAAGAGACCCAGTACTTC	CASSVFSGFQETQYF
TRBV7-8	many	.	TRBJ2-2	TGTGCCAGCAGCGTAGGGTCCACAGGGGAGCTGTTTTTT	CASSVGSTGELFF
TRBV30	.	.	TRBJ1-4	TGTGCCTGGAGACCCGACAGGCTTAATGAAAAACTGTTTTTT	CAWRPDRLNEKLFF
TRBV2	few	.	TRBJ2-5	TGTGCCAGCAGTGAAGGCGCAACCCAGTACTTC	CASSEGATQYF
TRBV5-1	few	.	TRBJ1-6	TGCGCCAGCAGCGGGCGCCGGGGAGATAATTCACCCCTCCACTTT	CASSGRRGDNSPLHF
TRBV7-2	few	TRBD1	TRBJ1-5	TGTGCCAGCAGCCCGCGGTCGACAGGGGGCTCCTATTTTAGCAATCAGCCCCAGCATTTT	CASSPRSTGGSYFSNQPQHF
TRBV7-8	many	.	TRBJ1-5	TGTGCCAGCAGCTTAGCGGAAGACAATCAGCCCCAGCATTTT	CASSLAEDNQPQHF
TRBV28	many	.	TRBJ1-5	TGTGCCAGCAGCCTGACTTGGGAGCCCCAGCATTTT	CASSLTWEPQHF
TRBV2	few	TRBD2	TRBJ2-3	TGTGCCAGCAGTCCAAGACTAGCGGGGGCAGATACGCAGTATTTT	CASSPRLAGADTQYF
TRBV2	few	TRBD2	TRBJ2-7	TGTGCCAGCACCCTAGGGAGGGTAGGGGAGCAGTACTTC	CASTLGRVGEQYF
TRBV9	many	.	TRBJ2-3	TGTGCCAGCAGCGTGGGGGGGCATAATGTAGATACGCAGTATTTT	CASSVGGHNVDTQYF
TRBV7-2	many	.	TRBJ2-1	TGTGCCAGCAGCTTTCCGGGCGGGGAGAATGAGCAGTTCTTC	CASSFPGGENEQFF
TRBV3-1	many	TRBD2	TRBJ2-5	TGTGCCAGCAGCCAGGGGTTGGCGGGGGACGAAGAGACCCAGTACTTC	CASSQGLAGDEETQYF
TRBV15	many	.	TRBJ1-6	TGTGCCACCAGCAGAGACGCCCGTGTCCTTAATAATTCACCCCTCCACTTT	CATSRDARVLNNSPLHF
TRBV6-5	.	.	TRBJ1-1	TGTGCCAGCACCTCAGGAGGAGTGAACACTGAAGCTTTCTTT	CASTSGGVNTEAFF
TRBV9	.	TRBD1	TRBJ2-1	TGTGCCAGCGGACACCCGACAGGGGTTACTACCGTTGAGCAGTTCTTC	CASGHPTGVTTVEQFF